This T cell receptor (beta chain) appears in the sequencing data of a study of T-cell memory formation after mild COVID-19. Study-level results: There was a balanced CD4/CD8 profile in clones contracting day 15 to 85, and later expanders leaned CD4+. Mainly CM and EM harbored the contracting CD4+ clones; mainly EMRA harbored the CD8+ ones.

5'RACE primed at constant segments yielded TCR alpha and TCR beta cDNA libraries bearing sample barcodes and UMIs. TCRdb re-derived calls from the 5' RACE reads in MiXCR, one entry per CDR3 protein. The table shows about 340,000 distinct CDR3 sequences, with 10% to 15% occurring only once. Germline assignment: CDR1 SGHRS and CDR2 YFSETQ. This CDR3 has 13 amino acids. The V end lost 2 bases, the J end lost 5 bases, and 8 bases lay between the germline ends. About this clonotype itself: Its antigen is not identified.

This TCR was sampled from a man younger than 35 who had mild COVID-19 (a few samples of this study predate the infection). Cell type and time point are not known. The genes are TRBV5-1 and TRBJ2-1; D is undetermined. Sequenced material: PBMCs or a T cell subset sorted from them (not recorded which). The CDR3 bases are TGCGCCAGCAGCTTTCCAGAGAACAATGAGCAGTTCTTC. Protein: CASSFPENNEQFF.